The sequence of this T cell receptor (beta chain) was determined in a study of blood T cell repertoires in COVID-19. Per the original methods: Amplification of reference gene primers was used by the study to estimate nucleated cell counts. Here immunoSEQ multiplex PCR was the method, and the copy in TCRdb shows in-frame clones only, minus some. D and trimming were read from the DNA, whereas the V and J calls and clone size are those reported in that table. The table lists under 20,000 clones, more than 80% of them singletons. Germline V gene sequence: CDR1 MNHEY, CDR2 SMNVEV (reference sequence). Trimming pared 3 bases from V and 1 base from J, leaving 15 bases between. CDR3 length equals 16 residues.

Sequences were obtained from peripheral blood. The clonotype comes from a woman between 50 and 59 years old with active COVID-19. The chain links TRBV27 to TRBJ1-2; D is possibly TRBD1 (6 bases). The CDR3 bases are TGTGCCAGCAGTTTTGTCCCCTGGACAGTTAACTATGGCTACACCTTC. The encoded protein is CASSFVPWTVNYGYTF.